The sequence of this TCR beta chain was determined in a study of blood T cell repertoires in COVID-19. Symptom resolution, clearance, or two negative PCRs marked the recovered donors of Cohort 3. Produced via immunoSEQ multiplex PCR; TCRdb's table is partial and in-frame only. In the table there are over 150,000 clones, around 80% of which are singletons. CDR3 length equals 12 residues. Between the trimmed V and J ends, which lost 5 bases and 4 bases, there was a span of 8 bases. Specimen: PBMCs or T cells enriched from blood (not recorded which). The chain employs TRBV12-3 or TRBV12-4 and TRBJ1-1; no definite D call. The TCR originated in a man aged 45 to 65 who had recovered from COVID-19. In DNA, the CDR3 is TGTGCCAGCAGTCAATCAGGCACTGAAGCTTTCTTT. This translates into CASSQSGTEAFF.